This TCR beta chain was observed in a study of blood T cell repertoires in COVID-19. Study context: The origin of the acute and convalescent COVID-19 samples was the United States, Italy and Spain. T cells, B-cell-depleted T cells, or PBMCs provided the cDNA or gDNA that served as material.

The authors' processing: Quantification of nucleated cells was approximated via reference gene primer amplification. This table comes from immunoSEQ multiplex PCR, and its TCRdb copy is limited to in-frame clones, with some not included. That table is the source of V, J and clone size, and D and trimming were worked out from the DNA. Of over 80,000 clones listed, more than 75% are singletons. V was shortened by 8 bases and J by 7 bases, with 21 bases between the two germline ends. The germline gives CDR1 MNHEY, CDR2 SMNVEV (reference sequence). The CDR3 totals 15 residues. The chain carries TRBV27 and TRBJ2-1, with D possibly matching TRBD1 (6 bases). The sequenced sample consisted of peripheral blood. This sequence originates from a man aged 50-60 years with acute or convalescent COVID-19. Here the CDR3 reads CASSARDKFGNEQFF. Here the CDR3 DNA reads TGTGCCAGCTCCGCCCGGGACAAGTTTGGGAATGAGCAGTTCTTC.